This T cell receptor beta chain was obtained from a study of T-cell memory formation after mild COVID-19. Whole-study findings and limits: Clones that contracted clustered mainly in CM and EM if CD4+ and in EMRA if CD8+.

Concerning this clonotype itself: Antigen: not known.

The ends were cut back, 3 bases at V and 6 bases at J, with 18 bases in the middle. Germline loops: CDR1 SGHTA, CDR2 FQGNSA. The CDR3 spans 16 residues. From the 5' RACE reads, TCRdb called clonotypes with MiXCR, one entry per CDR3 protein. The data show roughly 600,000 distinct CDR3 sequences, approximately 18% seen once. This TCR was recovered from an adult woman who had mild COVID-19 (a few samples of this study predate the infection). Cell type and time point are not known. The rearrangement joins TRBV7-2 to TRBJ2-1; weak D call: TRBD1 (5 bases). Sequenced sample: PBMCs or a T cell subset sorted from them (not recorded which). CDR3 in amino acids: CASSFLASGIGNEQFF. CDR3 coding DNA: TGTGCCAGCAGCTTCTTGGCCTCAGGGATCGGCAATGAGCAGTTCTTC. Full variable domain (rest looked up from reference TRBV7-2 and TRBJ2-1): GAGVSQSPSNKVTEKGKDVELRCDPISGHTALYWYRQSLGQGLEFLIYFQGNSAPDKSGLPSDRFSAERTGGSVSTLTIQRTQQEDSAVYLCASSFLASGIGNEQFFGPGTRLTVL.